The 17 T cell receptor beta chains in this list originate from one sample, sequenced in a study of T cells in localized non-small cell lung cancer. Here immunoSEQ multiplex PCR was the method, and the copy in TCRdb shows in-frame clones only, minus some. The sample contains roughly 940 clones, around 22% of which appear only once. The source material was normal lung tissue next to the tumor, sampled before any cancer treatment. The source of these receptors is a woman aged 35 to 70 with stage I lung adenocarcinoma.

The chain links TRBV6-8 to TRBJ1-1, with D hard to call. The ends were cut back, 4 bases at V and 7 bases at J, with 19 bases in the middle. The CDR3 loop spans 15 amino acids. Germline loops: CDR1 MNHGY, CDR2 SAAAGT. The CDR3 spells CASSFFRAELGEAFF. Written as DNA, the CDR3 is TGTGCCAGCAGTTTCTTCCGGGCCGAATTGGGTGAAGCTTTCTTT.

The chain has TRBV4-1 and TRBJ1-1; 10 positions agree with TRBD1. The length of the CDR3 is 16 residues. CDR1 is MGHRA, CDR2 YSYEKL, per germline. J lost 1 base, V lost 1 base, and 3 bases had no gene match. The CDR3 DNA sequence: TGCGCCAGCAGCCAAGGCAGGGACAGGGGGAACACTGAAGCTTTCTTT. The encoded protein is CASSQGRDRGNTEAFF.

The chain is built from TRBV5-1 and TRBJ1-1; D call uncertain. The CDR3 has 16 residues. The germline CDR1 and CDR2 sequences are SGHRS and YFSETQ. Trimming removed 0 bases at V and 5 bases at J, with 17 bases between. Written as DNA, the CDR3 is TGCGCCAGCAGCTTGGGGGTAATTCCTGGCCGGACTGAAGCTTTCTTT. This codes for CASSLGVIPGRTEAFF.

As concerns this clone: At one end the junction does not follow the germline gene, possibly because of a read error. This rearrangement joins TRBV29-1 to TRBJ1-2; 12 bases agree with TRBD1. The germline V gene encodes CDR1 SQVTM and CDR2 ANQGSEA. The CDR3 covers 14 residues. The CDR3 DNA reads TGCAGCGTCGAAGGGGACAGGGGGCATTATGGCTACACCTTC. Protein: CSVEGDRGHYGYTF.

Only a few counts were recorded for this clone. The chain combines TRBV6-8 with TRBJ1-1, with 9 bases lining up with TRBD1. Losses at the gene ends were 5 bases for V and 5 bases for J; bases not matched to a gene: 9. This CDR3 spans 15 amino acids. Looked up from germline, CDR1 is MNHGY and CDR2 is SAAAGT. CDR3 loop: CASSNHRGRRTEAFF. In nucleotides, the CDR3 is TGTGCCAGCAGTAACCACAGGGGGCGACGGACTGAAGCTTTCTTT.

J is TRBJ2-1 and V is TRBV11-3; the match to TRBD2 covers 7 bases. V lost 2 bases to trimming and J lost 4 bases; unmatched junction nucleotides: 5. The CDR3 consists of 15 residues. CDR1 and CDR2 from the germline V gene are SGHNT and YENEEA. For the CDR3, the DNA is TGTGCCAGCAGCTTATCCGGGGGGAAATACAATGAGCAGTTCTTC. Residues: CASSLSGGKYNEQFF.

The gene calls are TRBV5-1 and TRBJ1-1, with 10 bases fitting TRBD1. CDR1 and CDR2 from the germline V gene are SGHRS and YFSETQ. The length of the CDR3 is 15 residues. V lost 0 bases to trimming and J lost 5 bases; unmatched junction nucleotides: 4. The CDR3 sequence: CASSLGDRGKTEAFF. The CDR3 coding sequence is TGCGCCAGCAGCTTGGGGGACAGGGGCAAGACTGAAGCTTTCTTT.

This clone has only a few counts. CDR3: CASFSRAGGSQETQYF. CDR3 DNA: TGTGCCAGTTTTTCGAGGGCGGGGGGAAGTCAAGAGACCCAGTACTTC. The rearrangement uses TRBV28 and TRBJ2-5; 8 bases map to TRBD2. The ends lost 9 bases at V and 2 bases at J; junction bases unmatched: 14. CDR1 and CDR2 (germline): MDHEN, SYDVKM. This CDR3 comprises 16 residues.

This clone has only a few counts. The chain joins TRBV6-8 to TRBJ1-3; D is perhaps TRBD1 (6 bases). The germline CDR1 and CDR2 sequences are MNHGY and SAAAGT. This CDR3 has 13 amino acids. V was trimmed by 8 bases and J by 0 bases, leaving 8 bases between them. The DNA of the CDR3 is TGTGCCAGCGGGACAAACTCTGGAAACACCATATATTTT. As protein: CASGTNSGNTIYF.

This chain joins TRBV4-1 and TRBJ2-5, with a weak D call TRBD2 (7 bases). Germline V gene lookup returns CDR1 MGHRA and CDR2 YSYEKL. The CDR3 has 15 amino acids. Trimming removed 2 bases from V and 4 bases from J, with 14 bases in between. The CDR3 loop reads CASSQPGRGAETQYF. The CDR3 nucleotides are TGCGCCAGCAGCCAACCGGGCCGGGGGGCAGAGACCCAGTACTTC.

A few counts support this clone. This chain joins TRBV28 and TRBJ2-7; 7 positions agree with TRBD1. The CDR3 is made up of 14 amino acids. Trimming removed 6 bases from V and 3 bases from J; junction bases left unmatched: 8. Germline loops: CDR1 MDHEN, CDR2 SYDVKM. The CDR3 loop reads CASRLGTADYEQYF. The CDR3 DNA reads TGTGCCAGCAGGCTCGGGACAGCTGACTACGAGCAGTACTTC.

This clone was picked up a small number of times. CDR3 protein: CASSSTGFTEETQYF. The DNA of the CDR3 is TGTGCCAGCAGCTCGACGGGCTTTACGGAAGAGACCCAGTACTTC. V is TRBV11-3 and J is TRBJ2-5; D is uncertain. With 4 bases removed from V and 3 bases from J, the gap between germline ends came to 15 bases. Germline CDR1 reads SGHNT; CDR2 reads YENEEA. This CDR3 region has 15 residues. The complete variable domain, with remaining parts taken from reference TRBV11-3 and TRBJ2-5, reads EAGVVQSPRYKIIEKKQPVAFWCNPISGHNTLYWYLQNLGQGPELLIRYENEEAVDDSQLPKDRFSAERLKGVDSTLKIQPAELGDSAVYLCASSSTGFTEETQYFGPGTRLLVL.

In this sample, this clone turned up a few times. In nucleotides, the CDR3 is TGTGCCAGCAGTATACAGGGCACCGGGGAGCTGTTTTTT. It yields the protein CASSIQGTGELFF. The chain uses TRBV6-8 and TRBJ2-2, with a weak D call TRBD1 (6 bases). The V gene lost 5 bases and the J gene lost 4 bases, with 8 bases spanning the gap. This CDR3 has 13 amino acids. Looked up from germline, CDR1 is MNHGY and CDR2 is SAAAGT.

For the CDR3, the DNA is TGTGCCAGCAGCGATCCCAGAGGGCAAGAGACCCAGTACTTC. It encodes CASSDPRGQETQYF. The chain is built from TRBV11-3 and TRBJ2-5; D perhaps matches TRBD2 (5 bases). The germline V and J ends were trimmed by 5 bases and 2 bases, with 12 bases remaining between them. The germline V gene encodes CDR1 SGHNT and CDR2 YENEEA. This CDR3 contains 14 residues.

V gene TRBV11-3 combines with J gene TRBJ1-5; 7 bases are a match to TRBD1. This CDR3 is 15 amino acids long. From germline, CDR1 is SGHNT and CDR2 YENEEA. The V and J ends lost 4 bases and 3 bases, in that order; junction bases with no gene match: 6. This CDR3 reads CASSWSGTDNQPQHF. The CDR3 DNA is TGTGCCAGCAGCTGGTCCGGGACAGACAATCAGCCCCAGCATTTT.

This clone was observed a handful of times. This rearrangement joins TRBV19 to TRBJ1-4; D gene uncertain. The CDR3 covers 12 residues. Germline CDR1 reads LNHDA; CDR2 reads SQIVND (reference sequence). With 3 bases removed from V and 4 bases from J, the gap between germline ends came to 3 bases. CDR3 in amino acids: CASSIINEKLFF. In DNA, the CDR3 is TGTGCCAGTAGTATTATTAATGAAAAACTGTTTTTT. The full variable domain, rest sourced from reference TRBV19 and TRBJ1-4, is DGGITQSPKYLFRKEGQNVTLSCEQNLNHDAMYWYRQDPGQGLRLIYYSQIVNDFQKGDIAEGYSVSREKKESFPLTVTSAQKNPTAFYLCASSIINEKLFFGSGTQLSVL.

J is TRBJ2-6 and V is TRBV10-2; perhaps D is TRBD1 or TRBD2 (5 bases each). Trimming shortened V by 3 bases and J by 19 bases, and 22 bases separated the two germline ends. Germline CDR1 is WSHSY and CDR2 is SAAADI. The CDR3 length is 14 residues. CDR3 residues: CASSDHNHRDRLTF. The CDR3 bases are TGCGCCAGCAGTGATCATAATCACCGGGACCGCCTAACTTTC.